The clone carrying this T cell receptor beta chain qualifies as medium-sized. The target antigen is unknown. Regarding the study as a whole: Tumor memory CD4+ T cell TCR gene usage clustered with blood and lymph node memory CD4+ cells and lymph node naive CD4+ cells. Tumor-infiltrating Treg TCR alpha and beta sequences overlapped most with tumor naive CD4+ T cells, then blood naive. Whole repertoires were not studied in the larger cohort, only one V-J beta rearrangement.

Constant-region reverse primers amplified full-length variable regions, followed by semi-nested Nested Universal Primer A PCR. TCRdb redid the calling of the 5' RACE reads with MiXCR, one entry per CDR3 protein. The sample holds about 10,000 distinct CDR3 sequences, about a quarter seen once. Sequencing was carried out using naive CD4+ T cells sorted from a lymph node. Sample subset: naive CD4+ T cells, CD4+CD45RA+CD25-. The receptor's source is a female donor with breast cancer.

The CDR3 DNA reads as TGTGCCAGCAGCTGGACAGCAGGCTCTGGAAACACCATATATTTT. Amino acid sequence: CASSWTAGSGNTIYF. The rearrangement joins TRBV12-3 or TRBV12-4 to TRBJ1-3, with D perhaps TRBD1 (6 bases). The CDR3 is 15 amino acids. Trimming removed 6 bases at V and 0 bases at J, with 12 bases between.